The 26 T cell receptor beta chains in this list originate from one sample, sequenced in a study of CD8 T cells in Susac syndrome. Random hexamers were used to reverse transcribe 0.5 to 1 ug of RNA. One entry per CDR3 protein results from TCRdb running MiXCR on the immunoSEQ multiplex PCR reads. The table shows about 400,000 distinct CDR3 sequences, with 75% to 90% occurring only once. The source material was CD8+ T cells from PBMCs. The receptors were gathered from a human donor with multiple sclerosis.

The chain links TRBV12-3 or TRBV12-4 to TRBJ2-2; D call uncertain. This CDR3 contains 18 residues. Trimming cost V 5 bases and J 0 bases, with 19 bases left between them. CDR3 sequence: CASSPPPLIYANTGELFF. As DNA, the CDR3 is TGTGCCAGCAGTCCACCGCCTCTAATTTACGCGAACACCGGGGAGCTGTTTTTT.

This clonotype was observed once. The CDR3 spells CASSLTGFTSYEQYF. CDR3 in DNA: TGTGCCAGCAGTTTGACAGGGTTTACCTCCTACGAGCAGTACTTC. The rearrangement links TRBV27 to TRBJ2-7; 7 bases line up with TRBD1. This CDR3 region has 15 residues. CDR1 and CDR2 (germline): MNHEY, SMNVEV (reference sequence). V lost 3 bases and J lost 0; bases outside the gene matches: 5.

This rearrangement joins TRBV5-1 to TRBJ2-7; D is tentatively TRBD1 or TRBD2 (5 bases each). Trimming removed 4 bases from V and 2 bases from J, with 13 bases in between. CDR3 size: 14 residues. Germline CDR1 is SGHRS and CDR2 is YFSETQ. CDR3 region: CASSQSLGAYEQYF. CDR3 in DNA: TGCGCCAGCAGCCAGTCCTTGGGGGCCTACGAGCAGTACTTC.

This chain links TRBV18 with TRBJ1-2; D is possibly TRBD1 (6 bases). V was shortened by 2 bases and J by 4 bases, with 20 bases between the two germline ends. Germline CDR1 KGHSH, CDR2 LQKENI. CDR3 size: 17 residues. The CDR3 DNA follows: TGTGCCAGCTCACCATCTTTTCTAGGACAGAGAACCTATGGCTACACCTTC. It yields the protein CASSPSFLGQRTYGYTF.

This rearrangement joins TRBV20-1 to TRBJ2-7; D remains unclear. Germline CDR1 is DFQATT and CDR2 is SNEGSKA (reference sequence). The CDR3 runs 11 residues. Trimming pared 5 bases from V and 3 bases from J, leaving 8 bases between. CDR3 sequence (DNA): TGCAGTGCTGAAGACGGCTACGAGCAGTACTTC. Protein sequence: CSAEDGYEQYF.

The chain uses TRBV6-5 and TRBJ1-1, with a tentative D call TRBD1 (6 bases). V was trimmed by 8 bases and J by 1 base, leaving 14 bases between them. There are 14 residues in the CDR3. The germline CDR1 and CDR2 sequences are MNHEY and SVGAGI. Here the CDR3 DNA reads TGTGCCAGCCGATACAGGGTGGAGAACACTGAAGCTTTCTTT. Its translation: CASRYRVENTEAFF.

This chain uses TRBV12-3 or TRBV12-4 with TRBJ2-7; 14 bases are a match to TRBD2. Germline trimming cut 5 bases from V and 3 bases from J; bases unmatched to any gene: 6. This CDR3 has 16 residues. In nucleotides, the CDR3 is TGTGCCAGCAGTCGAACCGGGACTAGCGGGAGCTACGAGCAGTACTTC. It specifies CASSRTGTSGSYEQYF.

The chain has TRBV12-3 or TRBV12-4 and TRBJ2-1, with D tentatively TRBD1 or TRBD2 (5 bases each). This CDR3 comprises 16 residues. V lost 5 bases and J lost 0, with 14 bases in between. CDR3 residues: CASSVTGAASYNEQFF. DNA of the CDR3: TGTGCCAGCAGTGTAACCGGGGCTGCCTCCTACAATGAGCAGTTCTTC.

This clonotype has only a few counts. The chain recombines TRBV12-3 or TRBV12-4 with TRBJ1-5, with 7 bases fitting TRBD1. The CDR3 sequence is 14 residues long. The V gene end was trimmed by 5 bases and the J gene end by 7 bases; junction bases not matched to a gene: 8. CDR3 amino acids: CASSPGQEGQPQHF. In DNA form, the CDR3 reads TGTGCCAGCAGTCCCGGACAGGAGGGGCAGCCCCAGCATTTT.

In its sample, this clonotype was seen once. The chain joins TRBV6-5 to TRBJ1-3; D might be TRBD1 (6 bases). Between the trimmed V and J ends, which lost 0 bases and 4 bases, there was a span of 10 bases. Germline-derived CDR1 and CDR2 are MNHEY and SVGAGI. The CDR3 is made up of 15 amino acids. The CDR3 DNA reads as TGTGCCAGCAGTTACTCGACAGGCGCCGGAAACACCATATATTTT. Residues: CASSYSTGAGNTIYF.

The chain joins TRBV21-1 to TRBJ2-1; the listed D gene, TRBD2, was not tested against the DNA. TRBV21-1 constitutes a pseudogene. The CDR3 contains 16 residues. As DNA, the CDR3 is TGTGCCAGCAGCAAGGATGGGAGGCGTCGGTACAATGAGCAGTTCTTC. It codes for CASSKDGRRRYNEQFF.

The rearrangement links TRBV30 to TRBJ1-2; unclear D gene. V lost 8 bases, J lost 5 bases, and 12 bases lay in between. Germline loops: CDR1 GTSNPN, CDR2 SVGIG (reference sequence). The CDR3 is 11 amino acids. The CDR3 sequence: CAGLIRYGYTF. As DNA, the CDR3 is TGTGCCGGATTGATCCGTTATGGCTACACCTTC.

The V call is TRBV12-5, the J call TRBJ2-5, with 7 bases aligning to TRBD2. The ends lost 6 bases at V and 7 bases at J; junction bases unmatched: 8. Germline V gives CDR1 LGHNT, CDR2 FRNRAP. The CDR3 runs to 13 residues. CDR3 coding DNA: TGTGCTAGTGGCCCCAGCGGGGTGGGGACCCAGTACTTC. Protein product: CASGPSGVGTQYF.

V and J are TRBV4-1 and TRBJ2-7; either TRBD1 or TRBD2 may fit D (5 bases each). Looked up from germline, CDR1 is MGHRA and CDR2 is YSYEKL. Trimming removed 1 base from V and 0 bases from J, with 16 bases in between. The CDR3 runs 17 residues. CDR3 sequence: CASSQGFRDRSSYEQYF. DNA for the CDR3: TGCGCCAGCAGCCAAGGGTTCCGGGACCGGAGCTCCTACGAGCAGTACTTC.

The rearrangement uses TRBV7-8 and TRBJ2-7; D gene ambiguous. With 0 bases removed from V and 3 bases from J, the gap between germline ends came to 12 bases. Germline CDR1 and CDR2: SGHVS and FQNEAQ. CDR3 length: 15 residues. CDR3 sequence reads: CASSLAWVQNYEQYF. CDR3 nucleotides: TGTGCCAGCAGCTTAGCGTGGGTCCAAAACTACGAGCAGTACTTC.

The V call is TRBV11-2, the J call TRBJ2-3; possibly TRBD2 for D (6 bases). The CDR3 covers 13 residues. V was cut by 2 bases and J by 4 bases, with 7 bases left in between. Per germline, CDR1 SGHAT and CDR2 FQNNGV. In DNA form, the CDR3 reads TGTGCCAGCAGCTTATGGGGGGCAGATACGCAGTATTTT. Protein: CASSLWGADTQYF.

The chain couples TRBV5-5 to TRBJ1-1; D is ambiguous. This CDR3 region has 12 residues. Germline loops: CDR1 SGHKS, CDR2 YYEKEE (reference sequence). Trimming left V 2 bases short and J 8 bases short, with 10 bases between. Here the CDR3 reads CASSFWREEAFF. The CDR3 DNA follows: TGTGCCAGCAGCTTCTGGCGGGAGGAAGCTTTCTTT. The entire variable domain, with the rest obtained from reference TRBV5-5 and TRBJ1-1, is as follows: DAGVTQSPTHLIKTRGQQVTLRCSPISGHKSVSWYQQVLGQGPQFIFQYYEKEERGRGNFPDRFSARQFPNYSSELNVNALLLGDSALYLCASSFWREEAFFGQGTRLTVV.

This clonotype was observed a handful of times. V gene TRBV29-1 combines with J gene TRBJ1-1; D remains ambiguous. There are 12 residues in the CDR3. With 1 base removed from V and 2 bases from J, the gap between germline ends came to 5 bases. Germline V gives CDR1 SQVTM, CDR2 ANQGSEA. The CDR3 bases are TGCAGCGTTGAAGGCGGAAACACTGAAGCTTTCTTT. It specifies CSVEGGNTEAFF.

The chain is built from TRBV20-1 and TRBJ2-2; D not certain. The CDR3 spans 14 residues. Germline V CDR1 and CDR2: DFQATT, SNEGSKA (reference sequence). V was trimmed by 0 bases and J by 6 bases, leaving 11 bases between them. In DNA, the CDR3 is TGCAGTGCTAGAGACCCCCGGTGGGCCGGGGAGCTGTTTTTT. It yields the protein CSARDPRWAGELFF.

This clonotype was seen only a few times. This chain joins TRBV7-9 and TRBJ1-1, with unresolved D. V was shortened by 5 bases and J by 0 bases, with 13 bases between the two germline ends. CDR3 length: 15 amino acids. CDR1 SEHNR and CDR2 FQNEAQ come from the germline V gene (reference sequence). This CDR3 is CASSPWTAMNTEAFF. As DNA, the CDR3 is TGTGCCAGCAGCCCTTGGACGGCCATGAACACTGAAGCTTTCTTT.

J is TRBJ1-1 and V is TRBV19, with a weak D call TRBD1 (5 bases). Germline V gene data show CDR1 as LNHDA and CDR2 as SQIVND (reference sequence). This CDR3 contains 14 residues. V gave up 4 bases and J gave up 1 base, with 10 bases separating them. The CDR3 protein is CASSKTAENTEAFF. The CDR3 DNA reads TGTGCCAGTAGTAAGACAGCCGAGAACACTGAAGCTTTCTTT.

V is TRBV27 and J is TRBJ2-7; perhaps TRBD2 as D (6 bases). This CDR3 spans 16 amino acids. V was shortened by 2 bases and J by 0 bases, with 14 bases between the two germline ends. Germline V gene sequence: CDR1 MNHEY, CDR2 SMNVEV (reference sequence). CDR3 DNA: TGTGCCAGCAGTTTACGTGGCGGGGCGTTCTCCTACGAGCAGTACTTC. This codes for CASSLRGGAFSYEQYF.

The chain links TRBV30 to TRBJ2-7, with 7 bases that match TRBD1. Germline V gene data show CDR1 as GTSNPN and CDR2 as SVGIG (reference sequence). V dropped 1 base and J dropped 4; count of bases not matched to a gene: 7. There are 14 residues in the CDR3. The DNA of the CDR3 is TGTGCCTGGAGTGGTGACAGGGACCTGTACGAGCAGTACTTC. As protein: CAWSGDRDLYEQYF.

The V gene is TRBV11-3, the J gene TRBJ2-7, with 9 positions matching TRBD2. The germline V gene encodes CDR1 SGHNT and CDR2 YENEEA. The CDR3 contains 13 residues. Trimming cost V 5 bases and J 4 bases; bases outside gene matches: 3. The CDR3 loop reads CASSRGGEYEQYF. The CDR3, as DNA: TGTGCCAGCAGCCGCGGGGGGGAATACGAGCAGTACTTC.

The V call is TRBV12-3 or TRBV12-4, the J call TRBJ1-4, with D unresolved. CDR3 length: 13 amino acids. The V and J ends lost 3 bases and 5 bases respectively, with 7 bases between them. The CDR3 DNA is TGTGCCAGCAGTTTGGCTCGCAATGAAAAACTGTTTTTT. Translation: CASSLARNEKLFF.

The chain is built from TRBV27 and TRBJ2-7, with D possibly being TRBD2 (6 bases). The germline V and J ends were trimmed by 5 bases and 3 bases, with 14 bases remaining between them. The CDR3 totals 14 residues. The germline V gene has CDR1 MNHEY and CDR2 SMNVEV (reference sequence). The CDR3: CASSPGLSDYEQYF. The CDR3 nucleotides are TGTGCCAGCAGTCCGGGACTTTCCGACTACGAGCAGTACTTC.